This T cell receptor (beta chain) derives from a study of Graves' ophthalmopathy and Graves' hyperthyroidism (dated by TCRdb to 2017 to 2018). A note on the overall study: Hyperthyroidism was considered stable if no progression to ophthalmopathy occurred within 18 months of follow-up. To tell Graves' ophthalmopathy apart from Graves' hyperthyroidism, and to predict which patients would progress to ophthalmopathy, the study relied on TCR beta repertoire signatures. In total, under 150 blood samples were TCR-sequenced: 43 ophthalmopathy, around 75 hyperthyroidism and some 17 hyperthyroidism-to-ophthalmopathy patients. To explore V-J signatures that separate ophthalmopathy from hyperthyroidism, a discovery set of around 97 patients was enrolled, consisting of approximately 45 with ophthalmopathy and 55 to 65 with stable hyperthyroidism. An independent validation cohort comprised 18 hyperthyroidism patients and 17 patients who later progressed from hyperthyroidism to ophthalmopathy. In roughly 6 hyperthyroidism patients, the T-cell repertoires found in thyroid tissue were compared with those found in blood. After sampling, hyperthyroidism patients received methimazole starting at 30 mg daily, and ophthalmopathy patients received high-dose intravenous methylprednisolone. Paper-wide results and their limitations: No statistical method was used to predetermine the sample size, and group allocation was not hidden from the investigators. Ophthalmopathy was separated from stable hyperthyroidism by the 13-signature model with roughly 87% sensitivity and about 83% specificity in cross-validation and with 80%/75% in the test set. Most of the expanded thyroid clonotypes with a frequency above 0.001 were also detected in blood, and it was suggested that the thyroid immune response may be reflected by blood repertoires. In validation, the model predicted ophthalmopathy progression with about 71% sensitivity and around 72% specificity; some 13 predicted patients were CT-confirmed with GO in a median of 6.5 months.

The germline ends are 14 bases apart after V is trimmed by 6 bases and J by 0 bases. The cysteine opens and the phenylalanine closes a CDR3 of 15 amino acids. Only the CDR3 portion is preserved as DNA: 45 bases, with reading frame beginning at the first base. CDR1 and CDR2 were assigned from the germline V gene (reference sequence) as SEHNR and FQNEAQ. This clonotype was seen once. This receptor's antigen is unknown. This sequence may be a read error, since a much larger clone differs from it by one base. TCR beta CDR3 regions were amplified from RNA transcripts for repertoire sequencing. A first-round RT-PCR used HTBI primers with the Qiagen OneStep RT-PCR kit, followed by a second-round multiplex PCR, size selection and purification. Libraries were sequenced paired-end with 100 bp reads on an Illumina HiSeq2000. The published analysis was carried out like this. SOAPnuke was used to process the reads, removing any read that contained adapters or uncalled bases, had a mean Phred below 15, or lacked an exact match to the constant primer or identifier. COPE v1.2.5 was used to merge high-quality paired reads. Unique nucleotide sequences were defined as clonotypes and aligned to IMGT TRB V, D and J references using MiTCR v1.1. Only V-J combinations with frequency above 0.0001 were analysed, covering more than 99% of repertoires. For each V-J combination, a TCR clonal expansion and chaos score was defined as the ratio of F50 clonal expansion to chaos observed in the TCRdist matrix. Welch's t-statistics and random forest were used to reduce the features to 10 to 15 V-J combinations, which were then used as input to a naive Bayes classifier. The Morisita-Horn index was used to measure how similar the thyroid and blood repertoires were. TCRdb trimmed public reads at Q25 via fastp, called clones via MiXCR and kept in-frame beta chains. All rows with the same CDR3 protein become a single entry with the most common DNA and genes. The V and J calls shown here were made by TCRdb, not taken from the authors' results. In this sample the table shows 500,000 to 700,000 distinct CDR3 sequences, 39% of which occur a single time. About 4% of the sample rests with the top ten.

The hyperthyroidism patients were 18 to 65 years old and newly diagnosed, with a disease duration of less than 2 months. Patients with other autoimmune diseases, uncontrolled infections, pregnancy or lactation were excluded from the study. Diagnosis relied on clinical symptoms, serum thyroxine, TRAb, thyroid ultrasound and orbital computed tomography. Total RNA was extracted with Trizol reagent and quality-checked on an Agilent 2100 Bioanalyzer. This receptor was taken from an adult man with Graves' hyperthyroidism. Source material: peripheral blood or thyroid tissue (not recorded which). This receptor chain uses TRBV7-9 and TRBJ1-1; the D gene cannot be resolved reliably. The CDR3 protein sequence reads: CASSSSGSMNTEAFF. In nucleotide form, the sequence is TGTGCCAGCAGTTCATCTGGCAGTATGAACACTGAAGCTTTCTTT.